This passage covers 20 T cell receptor beta chains from one sample sequenced in a study of T cell repertoires in ileal Crohn's disease. TCRdb's copy holds only in-frame clones and misses some; the assay was immunoSEQ multiplex PCR. This table has about 60,000 clones, 85% to 90% appearing once. Indicated time point: neoterminal ileum biopsy at postoperative endoscopy, about 6 months after surgery. The sequenced material came from ileal tissue. Receptors were obtained from an adult with Crohn's disease.

The J gene is TRBJ2-7, the V gene TRBV6-6, with TRBD1 matching over 9 bases. The CDR3 covers 14 residues. Losses at the gene ends were 4 bases for V and 3 bases for J; bases not matched to a gene: 4. Looked up from germline, CDR1 is MNHNY and CDR2 is SVGAGI (reference sequence). This CDR3 is CASSFRTGDYEQYF. CDR3 bases: TGTGCCAGCAGTTTCCGGACAGGGGACTACGAGCAGTACTTC.

This chain connects TRBV18 to TRBJ1-1, with a possible D match to TRBD1 (6 bases). The CDR3 has 13 residues. The germline CDR1 and CDR2 sequences are KGHSH and LQKENI. V was shortened by 2 bases and J by 5 bases, with 9 bases between the two germline ends. This CDR3 is CASSPYQGTEAFF. The DNA of the CDR3 is TGTGCCAGCTCACCATATCAGGGGACTGAAGCTTTCTTT.

The V call is TRBV25-1, the J call TRBJ2-1; the match to TRBD2 covers 15 bases. The V gene end was trimmed by 3 bases and the J gene end by 9 bases; junction bases not matched to a gene: 3. The CDR3 has 15 residues. Germline CDR1 MGHDK, CDR2 SYGVNS. The CDR3 DNA follows: TGTGCCAGCAGTGACCCGGGACTAGCGGGAGGTGAGCAGTTCTTC. Translated: CASSDPGLAGGEQFF.

The chain is built from TRBV29-1 and TRBJ1-1; the match to TRBD1 covers 10 bases. The CDR3 extends over 13 amino acids. Losses at the gene ends were 3 bases for V and 10 bases for J; bases not matched to a gene: 8. Germline V gives CDR1 SQVTM, CDR2 ANQGSEA. The CDR3 region is CSVDLTGGTSAFF. The CDR3 DNA sequence: TGCAGCGTTGACTTGACAGGGGGCACATCAGCTTTCTTT.

This clone showed up just a few times. This chain uses TRBV6-1 with TRBJ1-5, with TRBD1 matching 10 bases. CDR3 length equals 15 residues. Unmatched junction bases numbered 3, after V lost 3 bases and J lost 4 bases. Germline V gene data show CDR1 as MNHNS and CDR2 as SASEGT. Here the CDR3 reads CASSEGTGVNQPQHF. CDR3 DNA sequence: TGTGCCAGCAGTGAGGGGACAGGGGTAAATCAGCCCCAGCATTTT.

The rearrangement uses TRBV29-1 and TRBJ1-5, with 8 nucleotides matching TRBD1. CDR3 length equals 14 residues. Germline CDR1 is SQVTM and CDR2 is ANQGSEA. Trimming at V came to 7 bases and at J to 5 bases, leaving 10 bases not matched to a gene. The DNA of the CDR3 is TGCAGCGCGCATCCGGGACAGGCGGATCAGCCCCAGCATTTT. Its protein product is CSAHPGQADQPQHF.

The chain couples TRBV11-3 to TRBJ2-1, with 7 bases aligning to TRBD2. The V and J ends lost 4 bases and 6 bases, in that order; junction bases with no gene match: 12. Looked up from germline, CDR1 is SGHNT and CDR2 is YENEEA. CDR3 length equals 16 residues. In DNA, the CDR3 is TGTGCCAGCAGCTACGGGATGGGCGGGAGTGTCAATGAGCAGTTCTTC. This translates into CASSYGMGGSVNEQFF.

The chain has TRBV7-9 and TRBJ1-2; 10 nucleotides agree with TRBD1. The length of the CDR3 is 13 residues. Germline V gene data show CDR1 as SEHNR and CDR2 as FQNEAQ (reference sequence). V lost 5 bases and J lost 8; bases outside the gene matches: 5. CDR3 protein: CASSRQGAGGYTF. DNA of the CDR3: TGTGCCAGCAGCCGACAGGGGGCAGGGGGCTACACCTTC.

The genes are TRBV2 and TRBJ2-7; D gene unclear. The germline CDR1 and CDR2 sequences are SNHLY and FYNNEI. With 1 base removed from V and 4 bases from J, the gap between germline ends came to 17 bases. The CDR3 has 16 amino acids. DNA of the CDR3: TGTGCCAGCAGTGAAGAAGTCGTGGCAGTATTGTACGAGCAGTACTTC. Encoded protein: CASSEEVVAVLYEQYF.

The rearrangement joins TRBV6-1 to TRBJ2-1, with 8 bases matching TRBD2. The CDR3 length is 19 residues. The ends lost 4 bases at V and 6 bases at J; junction bases unmatched: 20. Germline V lookup: CDR1 MNHNS, CDR2 SASEGT. The CDR3 here is CASSAYSTGLVGRANEQFF. The CDR3 DNA sequence: TGTGCCAGCAGTGCTTATTCGACGGGACTAGTAGGACGAGCCAATGAGCAGTTCTTC.

The chain employs TRBV5-1 and TRBJ1-1; D possibly corresponds to TRBD1 (5 bases). Germline V lookup: CDR1 SGHRS, CDR2 YFSETQ. The CDR3 sequence is 14 residues long. V shed 0 bases and J shed 4 bases, with 10 bases lying between them. CDR3 in DNA: TGCGCCAGCAGCTTGGACGGGGGACGCACTGAAGCTTTCTTT. This encodes CASSLDGGRTEAFF.

The rearrangement joins TRBV25-1 to TRBJ2-2, with 9 bases that match TRBD1. Germline V gene data show CDR1 as MGHDK and CDR2 as SYGVNS. The CDR3 totals 14 residues. J lost 2 bases, V lost 6 bases, and 1 base had no gene match. The CDR3 DNA sequence: TGTGCCAGCAGGGGACAGGGTAACACCGGGGAGCTGTTTTTT. Its protein product is CASRGQGNTGELFF.

The rearrangement joins TRBV5-4 to TRBJ2-1, with a possible D match to TRBD2 (6 bases). The CDR3 consists of 16 residues. Germline CDR1 reads SGHNT; CDR2 reads YYREEE (reference sequence). V dropped 4 bases and J dropped 7 bases, with 21 bases sitting between them. CDR3 sequence reads: CASSPGLVRKYNEQFF. In DNA form, the CDR3 reads TGTGCCAGCAGCCCGGGACTCGTAAGGAAGTATAATGAGCAGTTCTTC.

This chain uses TRBV19 with TRBJ1-1; 8 bases line up with TRBD1. Germline V gene lookup returns CDR1 LNHDA and CDR2 SQIVND (reference sequence). The ends lost 6 bases at V and 7 bases at J; junction bases unmatched: 4. The CDR3 runs to 12 residues. This CDR3 reads CASSVGTGEAFF. The CDR3 DNA sequence: TGTGCCAGTAGCGTCGGGACAGGTGAAGCTTTCTTT.

The chain couples TRBV19 to TRBJ2-3, with D possibly TRBD2 on 6 matching bases. Trimming removed 7 bases at V and 6 bases at J, with 14 bases between. Germline V gene lookup returns CDR1 LNHDA and CDR2 SQIVND (reference sequence). The CDR3 totals 13 residues. CDR3 protein: CASKGGGYDTQYF. CDR3 in DNA: TGTGCCAGTAAGGGTGGGGGGTACGATACGCAGTATTTT.

The CDR3 loop is CASSYSGGQGNQPQHF. The CDR3 DNA reads TGTGCCAGCAGTTACTCGGGTGGACAGGGGAATCAGCCCCAGCATTTT. This rearrangement joins TRBV6-6 to TRBJ1-5; 9 bases fit TRBD1. V lost 0 bases, J lost 4 bases, and 4 bases stayed unmatched. The CDR3 loop spans 16 amino acids. The germline V gene encodes CDR1 MNHNY and CDR2 SVGAGI (reference sequence).

V and J are TRBV28 and TRBJ1-6; D unclear. The CDR3 is 13 amino acids. The V end lost 4 bases, the J end lost 7 bases, and 8 bases lay between the germline ends. Per germline, CDR1 MDHEN and CDR2 SYDVKM. CDR3 loop: CASSWAENSPLHF. Written as DNA, the CDR3 is TGTGCCAGCAGTTGGGCAGAAAATTCACCCCTCCACTTT.

This chain uses TRBV18 with TRBJ2-1; TRBD2 agrees at 8 bases. The CDR3 is 16 amino acids. J lost 1 base, V lost 5 bases, and 7 bases had no gene match. The germline gives CDR1 KGHSH, CDR2 LQKENI. CDR3 DNA: TGTGCCAGCTCAAGAAAAGCGGGAGTATCCTACAATGAGCAGTTCTTC. This gives the protein CASSRKAGVSYNEQFF.

This clone was observed a few times. This chain uses TRBV5-1 with TRBJ2-2; D is unclear. The CDR3 runs 15 residues. The V gene's germline CDR1 is SGHRS and CDR2 YFSETQ. Trimming left V 4 bases short and J 1 base short, with 11 bases between. CDR3 sequence: CASSLNSLNTGELFF. The CDR3 DNA sequence: TGCGCCAGCAGCCTGAACAGTTTGAACACCGGGGAGCTGTTTTTT.

J is TRBJ2-2 and V is TRBV5-5; D may be TRBD2 (7 bases). The CDR3 sequence is 15 residues long. The ends were cut back, 6 bases at V and 3 bases at J, with 15 bases in the middle. Germline lookup yields CDR1 SGHKS and CDR2 YYEKEE (reference sequence). In DNA, the CDR3 is TGTGCCAGCACCTTACAGGGAGGGGACACCGGGGAGCTGTTTTTT. This translates into CASTLQGGDTGELFF.